The 11 T cell receptor beta chains given below trace back to one sample, sequenced in a study of monozygotic twins with inflammatory bowel disease. From the 5' RACE reads, TCRdb lists one entry per CDR3 protein and no DNA. Its listing shows about 170,000 distinct CDR3 sequences. The source material was blood. The origin of the receptors is a human donor with ulcerative colitis or Crohn's disease, or a healthy co-twin of an affected twin (not recorded which).

CDR3 region: CASSSHGAASSYEQYF. V gene TRBV19 combines with J gene TRBJ2-7; TCRdb designates TRBD2, a call that cannot be tested without DNA. In germline, CDR1 is LNHDA, CDR2 SQIVND (reference sequence). This CDR3 region has 16 residues.

The chain links TRBV5-1 to TRBJ2-1; TCRdb proposes TRBD2, but this gene call is untestable without DNA. Per the germline V gene, CDR1 is SGHRS and CDR2 is YFSETQ. The CDR3 loop spans 16 amino acids. The CDR3: CASSSPDSGADNEQFF. The full variable domain, in which reference TRBV5-1 and TRBJ2-1 provide the parts outside the CDR3, is KAGVTQTPRYLIKTRGQQVTLSCSPISGHRSVSWYQQTPGQGLQFLFEYFSETQRNKGNFPGRFSGRQFSNSRSEMNVSTLELGDSALYLCASSSPDSGADNEQFFGPGTRLTVL.

The gene calls are TRBV7-9 and TRBJ2-5; TCRdb's assignment of TRBD2 cannot be checked, as there is no DNA. CDR1 is SEHNR and CDR2 is FQNEAQ in the germline V gene (reference sequence). This CDR3 spans 15 amino acids. This chain's CDR3 is CASSSEAAGRETQYF. The full variable domain, its missing parts supplied by reference TRBV7-9 and TRBJ2-5, is DTGVSQNPRHKITKRGQNVTFRCDPISEHNRLYWYRQTLGQGPEFLTYFQNEAQLEKSRLLSDRFSAERPKGSFSTLEIQRTEQGDSAMYLCASSSEAAGRETQYFGPGTRLLVL.

The chain recombines TRBV10-3 with TRBJ1-1. This CDR3 comprises 15 residues. Looked up from germline, CDR1 is ENHRY and CDR2 is SYGVKD. CDR3 in amino acids: CAISEIGGDGTEAFF.

The rearrangement joins TRBV7-9 to TRBJ2-2. This CDR3 has 15 amino acids. Germline loops: CDR1 SEHNR, CDR2 FQNEAQ (reference sequence). The CDR3 reads CASSHRVPNTGELFF.

V and J are TRBV6-5 and TRBJ1-3; the TCRdb call, TRBD1, lacks DNA for checking. CDR3 length: 16 residues. CDR1 and CDR2 (germline): MNHEY, SVGAGI. CDR3 residues: CASSYSRGSSGNTIYF.

The gene calls are TRBV29-1 and TRBJ2-7; TCRdb lists TRBD1, though no DNA is available to test this call. The CDR3 is 14 residues long. The V gene's germline CDR1 is SQVTM and CDR2 ANQGSEA. CDR3 loop: CSVSWTGFHYEQYF.

The J gene is TRBJ2-4, the V gene TRBV20-1; TCRdb lists TRBD2, though no DNA is available to test this call. The CDR3 runs to 15 residues. The germline V gene encodes CDR1 DFQATT and CDR2 SNEGSKA (reference sequence). The chain's CDR3 is CSARDQASGRNIQYF.

The chain couples TRBV5-1 to TRBJ2-5; TCRdb indicates TRBD1, and absent DNA this call remains unverified. Per the germline V gene, CDR1 is SGHRS and CDR2 is YFSETQ. The CDR3 length is 13 residues. CDR3 residues: CASSLQGGETQYF.

V gene TRBV6-5 combines with J gene TRBJ2-5; TCRdb picks TRBD2, but there is no DNA to check that call. The V gene's germline CDR1 is MNHEY and CDR2 SVGAGI. The CDR3 has 15 residues. CDR3 sequence reads: CASSYPGLAEETQYF.

This rearrangement joins TRBV5-1 to TRBJ2-7; TCRdb's D gene call, TRBD2, goes unchecked for lack of DNA. Germline V gene data show CDR1 as SGHRS and CDR2 as YFSETQ. The CDR3 spans 15 residues. CDR3 region: CASRRPSGSSYEQNF.